This TCR beta chain came from a study of blood T cell repertoires in COVID-19. Background on the study: The United States, Italy and Spain provided the acute and convalescent COVID-19 samples. PBMCs, B-cell-depleted T cells, or T cells were the source of the cDNA or gDNA that made up the material.

Original processing methods: Amplification of reference gene primers provided the estimated nucleated cell counts. TCRdb's copy holds only in-frame clones and misses some; the assay was immunoSEQ multiplex PCR. V and J calls and clone size are as listed in that table; D and trimming were resolved from the DNA. The data hold more than 85,000 clones, with roughly 80% observed a single time. The CDR3 is 11 amino acids. Between the trimmed V and J ends, which lost 6 bases and 3 bases, there was a span of 5 bases. CDR1 and CDR2 (germline): KGHSH, LQKENI. The receptor's source is a man aged 80 or over with acute or convalescent COVID-19. The sequenced material came from peripheral blood. The rearrangement joins TRBV18 to TRBJ1-1, with D possibly matching TRBD1 (5 bases). The CDR3 DNA reads as TGTGCCAGCTCCAGGGACACTGAAGCTTTCTTT. Translation: CASSRDTEAFF.